The next 10 T cell receptor beta chains were all read from a single sample in a study of cytomegalovirus exposure and HLA in healthy donors. PCR was performed using 60 Vbeta and 13 Jbeta primers. The method was immunoSEQ multiplex PCR; TCRdb's version includes in-frame clones alone and lacks a portion of them. The table lists 150,000 to 190,000 clones, around 79% of them singletons, with over 1.3% in the top ten. Sequencing was carried out using PBMCs. These TCRs come from a man between 18 and 35 years old in good health and CMV-seronegative.

The chain combines TRBV5-1 with TRBJ2-2; D may be TRBD2 (6 bases). The CDR3 is 19 residues long. Germline loops: CDR1 SGHRS, CDR2 YFSETQ. The V gene lost 3 bases and the J gene lost 0 bases, with 21 bases spanning the gap. CDR3 sequence: CASSWRAPSLSPNTGELFF. In DNA form, the CDR3 reads TGCGCCAGCAGCTGGAGGGCCCCCAGCTTATCACCGAACACCGGGGAGCTGTTTTTT.

This chain uses TRBV21-1 with TRBJ1-1. TRBV21-1 is a pseudogene. The CDR3 spans 14 residues. The CDR3 is CASREAPTNTEAFF. The CDR3 nucleotides are TGTGCCAGCAGAGAGGCACCGACGAACACTGAAGCTTTCTTT.

The V gene is TRBV6-6, the J gene TRBJ1-1, with TRBD1 identical over 9 bases. Germline CDR1 is MNHNY and CDR2 is SVGAGI (reference sequence). The CDR3 loop spans 14 amino acids. V was pared by 6 bases and J by 1 base, with 3 bases of the junction left unmatched. The CDR3 DNA sequence: TGTGCCAGCAGCCAGGACAGGGGGAACACTGAAGCTTTCTTT. This encodes CASSQDRGNTEAFF.

The genes are TRBV29-1 and TRBJ2-7, with D possibly matching TRBD1 (7 bases). Germline values: CDR1 SQVTM, CDR2 ANQGSEA. Deletions cut 4 bases from V and 1 base from J, with 26 bases between. CDR3 size: 18 residues. As DNA, the CDR3 is TGCAGCGTTGTCTCCGAGCGGGTGGGACCCAGGGGGTCCTACGAGCAGTACTTC. Translating gives CSVVSERVGPRGSYEQYF.

This clone showed up just a few times. The chain couples TRBV9 to TRBJ2-1; D is perhaps TRBD1 (7 bases). The CDR3 covers 16 residues. The germline V gene encodes CDR1 SGDLS and CDR2 YYNGEE. Trimming cost V 3 bases and J 5 bases, with 18 bases left between them. The CDR3 DNA sequence: TGTGCCAGCAGCGCTCAGGGGGGACTCACCAACAATGAGCAGTTCTTC. This codes for CASSAQGGLTNNEQFF.

The chain recombines TRBV19 with TRBJ1-5; D might be TRBD1 (6 bases). The CDR3 consists of 15 residues. The germline V and J ends were trimmed by 5 bases and 6 bases, with 17 bases remaining between them. Germline V lookup: CDR1 LNHDA, CDR2 SQIVND (reference sequence). CDR3 amino acids: CASSLPQGGSQPQHF. In DNA form, the CDR3 reads TGTGCCAGTAGTTTACCACAGGGAGGGAGTCAGCCCCAGCATTTT.

This clone appeared once. This chain joins TRBV5-6 and TRBJ2-7; D possibly corresponds to TRBD1 (6 bases). This CDR3 is 14 amino acids long. In germline, CDR1 is SGHDT, CDR2 YYEEEE. The ends were cut back, 7 bases at V and 3 bases at J, with 17 bases in the middle. For the CDR3, the DNA is TGTGCCAGCTGTAGACAGGATACTCGCTACGAGCAGTACTTC. This translates into CASCRQDTRYEQYF. Variable domain in full (rest from reference TRBV5-6 and TRBJ2-7): DAGVTQSPTHLIKTRGQQVTLRCSPKSGHDTVSWYQQALGQGPQFIFQYYEEEERQRGNFPDRFSGHQFPNYSSELNVNALLLGDSALYLCASCRQDTRYEQYFGPGTRLTVT.

This clone has a handful of counts. The V gene is TRBV5-1, the J gene TRBJ1-2, with TRBD1 as a possible D gene (5 bases). The V gene's germline CDR1 is SGHRS and CDR2 YFSETQ. Trimming left V 2 bases short and J 7 bases short, with 18 bases between. CDR3 length equals 15 residues. The CDR3 loop is CASSFRAGPSIGYTF. CDR3 bases: TGCGCCAGCAGCTTTAGGGCGGGACCCTCAATTGGCTACACCTTC.

This clone has more than one count but fewer than ten. The chain links TRBV25-1 to TRBJ1-1; 9 nucleotides agree with TRBD1. V shed 6 bases and J 4 bases; nucleotides not matched to a gene: 3. This CDR3 is built from 13 residues. Germline assignment: CDR1 MGHDK and CDR2 SYGVNS. CDR3 in amino acids: CASSYRGPTEAFF. The CDR3 region has the DNA TGTGCCAGCAGCTACAGGGGGCCCACTGAAGCTTTCTTT.

V gene TRBV6-1 combines with J gene TRBJ2-2; a possible D gene is TRBD1 (5 bases). This CDR3 contains 14 residues. CDR1 and CDR2 from the germline V gene are MNHNS and SASEGT. V lost 3 bases and J 5 bases, leaving 10 bases between the germline ends. In DNA, the CDR3 is TGTGCCAGCAGTGAGACAGCCTTTACCGGGGAGCTGTTTTTT. Amino acid sequence: CASSETAFTGELFF.